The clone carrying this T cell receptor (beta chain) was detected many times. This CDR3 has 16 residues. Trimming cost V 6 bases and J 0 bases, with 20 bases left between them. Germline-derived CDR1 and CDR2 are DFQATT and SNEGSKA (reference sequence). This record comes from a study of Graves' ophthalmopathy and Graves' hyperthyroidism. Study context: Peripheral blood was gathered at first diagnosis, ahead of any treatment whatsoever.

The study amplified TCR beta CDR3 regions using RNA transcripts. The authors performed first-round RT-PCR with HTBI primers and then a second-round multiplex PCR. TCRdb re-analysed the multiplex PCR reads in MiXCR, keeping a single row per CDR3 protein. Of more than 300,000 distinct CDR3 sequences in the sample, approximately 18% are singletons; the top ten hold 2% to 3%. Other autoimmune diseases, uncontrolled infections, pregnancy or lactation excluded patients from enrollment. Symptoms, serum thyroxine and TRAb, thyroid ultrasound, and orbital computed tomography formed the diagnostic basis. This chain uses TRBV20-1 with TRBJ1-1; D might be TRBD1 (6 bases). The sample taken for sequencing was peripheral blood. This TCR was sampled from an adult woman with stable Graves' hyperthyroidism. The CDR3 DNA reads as TGCAGTGCCCCGGGTCGGGGGCCACATGTGAACACTGAAGCTTTCTTT. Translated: CSAPGRGPHVNTEAFF.